Listed below are T cell receptor beta chains from one sample, sequenced in a study of PD-1 blockade in classical Hodgkin lymphoma. Data came from immunoSEQ multiplex PCR; TCRdb stores just in-frame clones and leaves some out. The profile shows some 40,000 clones, roughly two thirds of them singletons. The sample consisted of peripheral blood mononuclear cells (PBMCs), taken before the second cycle of nivolumab. Every receptor here comes from a human donor with classical Hodgkin lymphoma. Both conserved end residues are part of each CDR3. Fields, in order: V gene, D gene, J gene, clone size, CDR3 DNA, CDR3 protein. D genes are given only for firm matches. Not every row has a clone size; where given, it reads once, few, many or a size class.

TRBV7-3,TRBD2,TRBJ2-1,NA,TGTGCCAGCAGTAGAACTAGCGGGAACTACAATGAGCAGTTCTTC,CASSRTSGNYNEQFF
TRBV4-2,NA,TRBJ2-7,NA,TGTGCCAGCAGCCAAGCCTCAACCGGACGGGGGATCTACGAGCAGTACTTC,CASSQASTGRGIYEQYF
TRBV18,NA,TRBJ1-4,NA,TGTGCCAGCTCACGCCGACTCGGAGGGAATGAAAAACTGTTTTTT,CASSRRLGGNEKLFF
TRBV18,NA,TRBJ1-1,NA,TGTGCCAGCTCACCAAGTCCCCGGATGAACACTGAAGCTTTCTTT,CASSPSPRMNTEAFF
TRBV11-2,NA,TRBJ2-5,few,TGTGCCAGCAGCTTGTCCACTGGGACCCAGTACTTC,CASSLSTGTQYF
TRBV6-5,NA,TRBJ1-4,NA,TGTGCCAGCAGCACCACAGGCTTTAATGAAAAACTGTTTTTT,CASSTTGFNEKLFF
TRBV27,TRBD1,TRBJ1-1,NA,TGTGCCAGCAGCCCCGACAGGGGTAGCACTGAAGCTTTCTTT,CASSPDRGSTEAFF
TRBV6-5,NA,TRBJ1-4,NA,TGTGCCACACGACGTTACGATGAAAAACTGTTTTTT,CATRRYDEKLFF
TRBV2,NA,TRBJ2-7,large,TGTGCCAGCACAACAGGACCAACCTACGAGCAGTACTTC,CASTTGPTYEQYF
TRBV5-3,TRBD1,TRBJ1-5,NA,TGTGCCAGAAGCTCGGATCGTCCGGGACAGGTGAGGAGCAATCAGCCCCAGCATTTT,CARSSDRPGQVRSNQPQHF
TRBV5-1,TRBD2,TRBJ2-2,NA,TGCGCCAGCAGCTTGCTAGCGGGTGCTCCCGGGGAGCTGTTTTTT,CASSLLAGAPGELFF
TRBV10-3,NA,TRBJ2-3,NA,TGTGCCATCAGTCCGGGACGCGAAGATACGCAGTATTTT,CAISPGREDTQYF
TRBV7-9,TRBD2,TRBJ2-5,NA,TGTGCCAGCAGCTTAGCGCGGGGGGGCTCATGGGAGACCCAGTACTTC,CASSLARGGSWETQYF
TRBV10-3,NA,TRBJ2-5,once,TGTGCCATCAGTGAGTCGGTACAGCAAGAGACCCAGTACTTC,CAISESVQQETQYF
TRBV6-1,NA,TRBJ1-4,NA,TGTGCCAGCAACGGTGGTTTTTATGAAAAACTGTTTTTT,CASNGGFYEKLFF
TRBV9,NA,TRBJ1-3,medium-sized,TGTGCCAGCAGCGTGGGGAGCTCTGGAAACACCATATATTTT,CASSVGSSGNTIYF
TRBV6-5,NA,TRBJ2-4,NA,TGTGCCAGCAGTTACTCGACAGGGAGGAACATTCAGTACTTC,CASSYSTGRNIQYF
TRBV2,NA,TRBJ2-1,NA,TGTGCCAACAACAGGGAAGGGAGGAGTGAGCAGTTCTTC,CANNREGRSEQFF
TRBV6-5,TRBD2,TRBJ2-1,NA,TGTGCCAGCAGTTACCTTGGACTAGCCAATGAGCAGTTCTTC,CASSYLGLANEQFF
TRBV29-1,NA,TRBJ1-4,few,TGCAGCGTAGCTCGGGGGTCCACTAATGAAAAACTGTTTTTT,CSVARGSTNEKLFF
TRBV5-6,NA,TRBJ2-5,NA,TGTGCCAGCAGCCCGGGACTCGAGAAGGACCAGTACTTC,CASSPGLEKDQYF
TRBV19,TRBD1,TRBJ1-2,NA,TGTGCCAGTAGTAGGGGACAGGGGTCGTCTAACTATGGCTACACCTTC,CASSRGQGSSNYGYTF
TRBV29-1,TRBD1,TRBJ2-1,once,TGCAGCGTTGGAGAATGGGACAGGGTTGTCAATGAGCAGTTCTTC,CSVGEWDRVVNEQFF
TRBV7-8,NA,TRBJ1-5,NA,TGTGCCAGCAGCACCGGACCACATCAGCCCCAGCATTTT,CASSTGPHQPQHF
TRBV5-1,TRBD1,TRBJ2-4,NA,TGCGCCAGCACCCCAGACAGGGAAAAAAACATTCAGTACTTC,CASTPDREKNIQYF
TRBV30,NA,TRBJ2-7,NA,TGTGCCTGGAGTACCTTCTACGAGCAGTACTTC,CAWSTFYEQYF
TRBV19,TRBD2,TRBJ2-2,NA,TGTGCCAGCCTAGGGCTAGCGGGGGGGTACACCGGGGAGCTGTTTTTT,CASLGLAGGYTGELFF
TRBV10-3,NA,TRBJ1-6,NA,TGTGCCATCAGTGCAGGGCAGGGTTCTCCAACCCTCCACTTT,CAISAGQGSPTLHF
TRBV6-5,TRBD1,TRBJ1-2,NA,TGTGCCAGCACCCCAGGGGGTCTCTATGGCTACACCTTC,CASTPGGLYGYTF
TRBV2,TRBD2,TRBJ2-3,NA,TGTGCCAGCATGTTAGCGGGGCCGGCAGATACGCAGTATTTT,CASMLAGPADTQYF
TRBV7-3,NA,TRBJ2-2,once,TGTGCCAGCAGCCCCGCGGGGCCCGGGGAGCTGTTTTTT,CASSPAGPGELFF
TRBV30,TRBD1,TRBJ1-2,NA,TGTGCCTGGAGTATCGGGACAGCTGGCTACACCTTC,CAWSIGTAGYTF
TRBV18,TRBD1,TRBJ2-7,NA,TGTGCCAGCTCACCAGGGACAGGACCATACGAGCAGTACTTC,CASSPGTGPYEQYF
TRBV19,NA,TRBJ2-1,NA,TGTGCCAGTAGTATAGGGTCCCTAGCACCGTACAATGAGCAGTTCTTC,CASSIGSLAPYNEQFF
TRBV7-2,NA,TRBJ2-7,NA,TGTGCCAGCAGCTTAGCGGGGGTAGGCTACGAGCAGTACTTC,CASSLAGVGYEQYF
TRBV27,NA,TRBJ1-5,NA,TGTGCCAGCAGTTTTAGCACGGACGGCAATCAGCCCCAGCATTTT,CASSFSTDGNQPQHF
TRBV6-5,TRBD1,TRBJ1-5,few,TGTGCCAGCAGTGGACAGGGGTCCAATCAGCCCCAGCATTTT,CASSGQGSNQPQHF
TRBV5-1,NA,TRBJ1-1,NA,TGCGCCAGCAGCTTGGCAGCGTTACGACAGGCGAACACTGAAGCTTTCTTT,CASSLAALRQANTEAFF
TRBV10-3,TRBD1,TRBJ1-2,NA,TGTGCCACCCGGACAGGGGGAAACTATGGCTACACCTTC,CATRTGGNYGYTF
TRBV2,TRBD1,TRBJ2-1,NA,TGTGCCAGCAGTGAAGCCGGGACAGTTATATCAAATGAGCAGTTCTTC,CASSEAGTVISNEQFF
TRBV5-5,NA,TRBJ1-3,NA,TGTGCCAGCAGCCAAGAATATGCCACCTCAGGAAACACCATATATTTT,CASSQEYATSGNTIYF
TRBV5-1,NA,TRBJ1-2,NA,TGCGCCAGCAGCCTCGGTTTTTCCGTGACCTACAGCCATTATGGCTACACCTTC,CASSLGFSVTYSHYGYTF
TRBV4-2,TRBD1,TRBJ2-3,NA,TGTGCCAGCAGCCAAGAAGGGGGACAGGGGGCAGATACGCAGTATTTT,CASSQEGGQGADTQYF
TRBV27,TRBD2,TRBJ2-7,NA,TGTGCCAGCAGTTTAAGGGGCGGGGGGTCCGAGCAGTACTTC,CASSLRGGGSEQYF
TRBV6-5,NA,TRBJ1-1,NA,TGTGCCAGCAGTTACAACGGACAGCGTGAAGCTTTCTTT,CASSYNGQREAFF